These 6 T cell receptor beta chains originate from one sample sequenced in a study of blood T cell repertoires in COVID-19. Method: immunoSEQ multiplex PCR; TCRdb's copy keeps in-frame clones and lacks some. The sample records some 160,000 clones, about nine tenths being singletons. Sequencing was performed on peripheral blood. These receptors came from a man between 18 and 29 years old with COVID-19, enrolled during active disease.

CDR3 bases: TGTGCCAGCAGCATCCAGACTAGCGGGAAGACTTACGAGCAGTACTTC. This encodes CASSIQTSGKTYEQYF. The genes are TRBV21-1 and TRBJ2-7; the table assigns TRBD2, which was not confirmed against the DNA. TRBV21-1 represents a pseudogene. CDR3 size: 16 residues.

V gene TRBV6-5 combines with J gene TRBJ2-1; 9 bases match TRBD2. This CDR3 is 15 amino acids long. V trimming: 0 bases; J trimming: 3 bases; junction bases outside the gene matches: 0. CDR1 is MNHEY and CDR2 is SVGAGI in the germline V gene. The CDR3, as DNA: TGTGCCAGCAGTTACTCGCGGGAGGGCTACAATGAGCAGTTCTTC. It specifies CASSYSREGYNEQFF.

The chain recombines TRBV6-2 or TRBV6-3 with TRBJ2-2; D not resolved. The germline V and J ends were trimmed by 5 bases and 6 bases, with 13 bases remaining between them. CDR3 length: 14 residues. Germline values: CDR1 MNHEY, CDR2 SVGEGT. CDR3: CASSPVELAGELFF. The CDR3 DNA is TGTGCCAGCAGTCCCGTGGAGCTCGCCGGGGAGCTGTTTTTT.

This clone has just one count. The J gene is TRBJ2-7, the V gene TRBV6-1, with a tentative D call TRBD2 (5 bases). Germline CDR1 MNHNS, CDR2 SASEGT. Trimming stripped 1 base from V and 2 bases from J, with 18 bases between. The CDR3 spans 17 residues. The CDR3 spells CASSEGFYRTPTYEQYF. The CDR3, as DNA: TGTGCCAGCAGTGAAGGCTTCTATAGGACTCCTACCTACGAGCAGTACTTC.

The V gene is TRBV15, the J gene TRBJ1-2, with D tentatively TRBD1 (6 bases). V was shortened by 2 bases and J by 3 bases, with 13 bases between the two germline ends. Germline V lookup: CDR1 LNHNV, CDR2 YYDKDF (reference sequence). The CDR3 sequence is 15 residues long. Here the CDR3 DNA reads TGTGCCACCAGCAGATCCAGGGGTCGCGACTATGGCTACACCTTC. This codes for CATSRSRGRDYGYTF. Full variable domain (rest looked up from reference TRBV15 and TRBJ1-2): DAMVIQNPRYQVTQFGKPVTLSCSQTLNHNVMYWYQQKSSQAPKLLFHYYDKDFNNEADTPDNFQSRRPNTSFCFLDIRSPGLGDTAMYLCATSRSRGRDYGYTFGSGTRLTVV.

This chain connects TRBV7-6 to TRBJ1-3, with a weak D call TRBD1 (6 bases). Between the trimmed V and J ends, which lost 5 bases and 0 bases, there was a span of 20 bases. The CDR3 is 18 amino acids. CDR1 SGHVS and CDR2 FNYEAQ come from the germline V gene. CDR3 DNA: TGTGCCAGCAGCCCGTACCCCCAGGGGCCCAACTCTGGAAACACCATATATTTT. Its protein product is CASSPYPQGPNSGNTIYF.